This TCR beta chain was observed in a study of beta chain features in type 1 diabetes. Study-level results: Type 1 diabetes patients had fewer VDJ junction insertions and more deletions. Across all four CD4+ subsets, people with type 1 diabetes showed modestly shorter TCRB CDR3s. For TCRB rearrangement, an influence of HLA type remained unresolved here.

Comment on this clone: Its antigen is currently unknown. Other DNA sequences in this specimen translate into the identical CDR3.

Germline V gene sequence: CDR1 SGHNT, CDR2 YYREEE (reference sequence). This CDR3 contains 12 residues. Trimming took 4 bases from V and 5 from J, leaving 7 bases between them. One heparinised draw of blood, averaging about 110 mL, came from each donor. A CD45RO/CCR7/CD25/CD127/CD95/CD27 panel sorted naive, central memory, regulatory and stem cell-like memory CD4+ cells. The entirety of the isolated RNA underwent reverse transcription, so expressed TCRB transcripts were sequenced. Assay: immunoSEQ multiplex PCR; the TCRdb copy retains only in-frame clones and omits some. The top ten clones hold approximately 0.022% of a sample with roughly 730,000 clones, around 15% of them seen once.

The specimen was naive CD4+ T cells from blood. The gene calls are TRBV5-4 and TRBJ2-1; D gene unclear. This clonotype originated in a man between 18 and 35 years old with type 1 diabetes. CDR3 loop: CASSPRNNEQFF. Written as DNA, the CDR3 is TGTGCCAGCAGCCCCAGGAACAATGAGCAGTTCTTC. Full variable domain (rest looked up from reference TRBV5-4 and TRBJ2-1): ETGVTQSPTHLIKTRGQQVTLRCSSQSGHNTVSWYQQALGQGPQFIFQYYREEENGRGNFPPRFSGLQFPNYSSELNVNALELDDSALYLCASSPRNNEQFFGPGTRLTVL.